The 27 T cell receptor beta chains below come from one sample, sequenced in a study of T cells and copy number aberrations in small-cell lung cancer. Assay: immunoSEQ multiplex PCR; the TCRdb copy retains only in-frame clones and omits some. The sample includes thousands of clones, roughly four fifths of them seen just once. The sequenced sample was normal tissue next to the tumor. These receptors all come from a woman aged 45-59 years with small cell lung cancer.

CDR3 DNA: TGCGCCAGCAGACCGACGGCGGGGGGGGAGCTGTTTTTT. The encoded protein is CASRPTAGGELFF. This chain uses TRBV5-1 with TRBJ2-2; TRBD2 might be the D (6 bases). The CDR3 extends over 13 amino acids. The V gene lost 5 bases and the J gene lost 8 bases, with 13 bases spanning the gap. CDR1 and CDR2 from the germline V gene are SGHRS and YFSETQ. Based on the CDR3 plus reference TRBV5-1 and TRBJ2-2, the full variable domain is KAGVTQTPRYLIKTRGQQVTLSCSPISGHRSVSWYQQTPGQGLQFLFEYFSETQRNKGNFPGRFSGRQFSNSRSEMNVSTLELGDSALYLCASRPTAGGELFFGEGSRLTVL.

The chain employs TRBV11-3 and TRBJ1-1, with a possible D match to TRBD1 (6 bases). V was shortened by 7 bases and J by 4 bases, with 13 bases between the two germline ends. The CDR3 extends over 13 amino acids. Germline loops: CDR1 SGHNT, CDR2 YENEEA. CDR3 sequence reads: CASTIQGSTEAFF. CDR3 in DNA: TGTGCCAGCACCATTCAGGGGAGCACTGAAGCTTTCTTT.

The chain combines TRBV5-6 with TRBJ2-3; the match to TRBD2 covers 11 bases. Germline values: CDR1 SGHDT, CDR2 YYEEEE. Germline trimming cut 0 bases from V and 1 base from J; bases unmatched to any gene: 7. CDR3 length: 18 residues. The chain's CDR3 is CASSLDLAGGGRTDTQYF. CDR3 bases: TGTGCCAGCAGCTTGGATTTAGCGGGAGGGGGTCGCACAGATACGCAGTATTTT. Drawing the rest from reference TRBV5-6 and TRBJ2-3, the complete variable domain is DAGVTQSPTHLIKTRGQQVTLRCSPKSGHDTVSWYQQALGQGPQFIFQYYEEEERQRGNFPDRFSGHQFPNYSSELNVNALLLGDSALYLCASSLDLAGGGRTDTQYFGPGTRLTVL.

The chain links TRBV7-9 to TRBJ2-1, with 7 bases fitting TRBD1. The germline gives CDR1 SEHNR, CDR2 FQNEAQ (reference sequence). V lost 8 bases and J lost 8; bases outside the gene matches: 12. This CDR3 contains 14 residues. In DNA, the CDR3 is TGTGCCAGCTCCCACGTGACAGGGTTGGATGAGCAGTTCTTC. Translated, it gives CASSHVTGLDEQFF.

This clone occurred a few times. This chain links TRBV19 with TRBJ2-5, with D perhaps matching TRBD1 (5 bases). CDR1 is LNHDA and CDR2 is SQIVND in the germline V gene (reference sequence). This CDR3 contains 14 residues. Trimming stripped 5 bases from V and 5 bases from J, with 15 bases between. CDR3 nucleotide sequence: TGTGCCAGTAGTCTCCAGGGTTTTGCGGAGACCCAGTACTTC. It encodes CASSLQGFAETQYF. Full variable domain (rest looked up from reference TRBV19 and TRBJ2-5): DGGITQSPKYLFRKEGQNVTLSCEQNLNHDAMYWYRQDPGQGLRLIYYSQIVNDFQKGDIAEGYSVSREKKESFPLTVTSAQKNPTAFYLCASSLQGFAETQYFGPGTRLLVL.

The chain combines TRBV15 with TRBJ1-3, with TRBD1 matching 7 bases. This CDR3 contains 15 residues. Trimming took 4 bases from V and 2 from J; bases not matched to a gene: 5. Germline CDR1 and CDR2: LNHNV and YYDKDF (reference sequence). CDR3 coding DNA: TGTGCCACCAGCATTGACAGGGATCCTGGAAACACCATATATTTT. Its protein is CATSIDRDPGNTIYF.

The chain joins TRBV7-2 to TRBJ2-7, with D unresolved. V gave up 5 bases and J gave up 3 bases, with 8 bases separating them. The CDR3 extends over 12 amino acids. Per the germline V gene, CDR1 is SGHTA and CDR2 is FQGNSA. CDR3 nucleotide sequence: TGTGCCAGCAGCGTCCCCGGCTACGAGCAGTACTTC. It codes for CASSVPGYEQYF.

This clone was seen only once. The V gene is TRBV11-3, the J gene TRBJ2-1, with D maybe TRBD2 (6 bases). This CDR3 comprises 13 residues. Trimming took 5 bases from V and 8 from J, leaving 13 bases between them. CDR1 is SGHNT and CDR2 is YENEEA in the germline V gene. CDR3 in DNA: TGTGCCAGCAGCCCCCTGGAGGGATATGAGCAGTTCTTC. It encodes CASSPLEGYEQFF.

The CDR3 nucleotides are TGTGCCAGCAGTTACTCACGGATACCATACGAGCAGTACTTC. This sequence encodes CASSYSRIPYEQYF. J is TRBJ2-7 and V is TRBV6-6; D unclear. Trimming removed 0 bases at V and 4 bases at J, with 10 bases between. The CDR3 sequence is 14 residues long. Germline V gene sequence: CDR1 MNHNY, CDR2 SVGAGI (reference sequence).

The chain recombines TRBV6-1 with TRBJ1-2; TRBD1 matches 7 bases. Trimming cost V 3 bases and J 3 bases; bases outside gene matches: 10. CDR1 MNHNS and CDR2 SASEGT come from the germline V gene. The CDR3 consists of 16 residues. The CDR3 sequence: CASSDGQVLIDYGYTF. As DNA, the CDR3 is TGTGCCAGCAGTGATGGACAGGTGTTGATAGACTATGGCTACACCTTC.

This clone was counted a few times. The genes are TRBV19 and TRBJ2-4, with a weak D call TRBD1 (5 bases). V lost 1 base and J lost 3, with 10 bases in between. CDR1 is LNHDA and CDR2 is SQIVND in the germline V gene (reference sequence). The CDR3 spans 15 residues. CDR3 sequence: CASSIGAGLKNIQYF. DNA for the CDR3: TGTGCCAGTAGTATAGGGGCAGGGCTCAAAAACATTCAGTACTTC.

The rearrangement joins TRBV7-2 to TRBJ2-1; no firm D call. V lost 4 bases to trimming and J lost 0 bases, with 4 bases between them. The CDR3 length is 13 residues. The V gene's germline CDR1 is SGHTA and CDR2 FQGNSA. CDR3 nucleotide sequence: TGTGCCAGCAGCTCAGGCTCCTACAATGAGCAGTTCTTC. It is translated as CASSSGSYNEQFF.

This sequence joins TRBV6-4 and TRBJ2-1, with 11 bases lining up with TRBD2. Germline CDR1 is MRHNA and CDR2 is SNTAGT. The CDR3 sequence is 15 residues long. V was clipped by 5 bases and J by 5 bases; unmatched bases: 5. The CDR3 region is CASSLAGGSHNEQFF. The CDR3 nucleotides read TGTGCCAGCAGTTTAGCGGGAGGGAGTCACAATGAGCAGTTCTTC.

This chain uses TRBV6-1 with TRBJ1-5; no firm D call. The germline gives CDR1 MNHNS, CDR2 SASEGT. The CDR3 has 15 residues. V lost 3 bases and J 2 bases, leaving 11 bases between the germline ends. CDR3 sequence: CASSDAVMGNQPQHF. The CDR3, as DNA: TGTGCCAGCAGTGACGCAGTGATGGGCAATCAGCCCCAGCATTTT.

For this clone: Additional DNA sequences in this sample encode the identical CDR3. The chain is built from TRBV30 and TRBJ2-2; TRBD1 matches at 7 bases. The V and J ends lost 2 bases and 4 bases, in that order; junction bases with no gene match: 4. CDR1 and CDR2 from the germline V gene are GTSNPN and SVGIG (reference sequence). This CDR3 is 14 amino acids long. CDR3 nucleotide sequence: TGTGCCTGGAGTCTGGGACAGCCCACCGGGGAGCTGTTTTTT. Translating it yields CAWSLGQPTGELFF.

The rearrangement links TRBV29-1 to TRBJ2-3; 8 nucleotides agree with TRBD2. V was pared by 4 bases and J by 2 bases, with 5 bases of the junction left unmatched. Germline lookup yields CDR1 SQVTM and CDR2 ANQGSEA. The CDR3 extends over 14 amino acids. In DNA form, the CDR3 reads TGCAGCGTTGTTTCGGGAGGGTCCACAGATACGCAGTATTTT. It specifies CSVVSGGSTDTQYF.

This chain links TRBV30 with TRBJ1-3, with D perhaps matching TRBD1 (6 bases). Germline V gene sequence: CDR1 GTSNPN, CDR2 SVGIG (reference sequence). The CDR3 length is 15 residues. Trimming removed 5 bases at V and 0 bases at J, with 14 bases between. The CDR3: CAWAPGASSGNTIYF. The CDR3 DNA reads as TGTGCCTGGGCCCCAGGGGCCAGCTCTGGAAACACCATATATTTT.

Written as DNA, the CDR3 is TGTGCCAGCCGCAAGGGGACCTTAGCCAAAAACATTCAGTACTTC. It yields the protein CASRKGTLAKNIQYF. This sequence joins TRBV11-3 and TRBJ2-4; D could derive from TRBD1 or TRBD2 (5 bases each). The CDR3 loop spans 15 amino acids. V lost 8 bases, J lost 0 bases, and 14 bases lay in between. The germline gives CDR1 SGHNT, CDR2 YENEEA. The full variable domain, its missing parts supplied by reference TRBV11-3 and TRBJ2-4, is EAGVVQSPRYKIIEKKQPVAFWCNPISGHNTLYWYLQNLGQGPELLIRYENEEAVDDSQLPKDRFSAERLKGVDSTLKIQPAELGDSAVYLCASRKGTLAKNIQYFGAGTRLSVL.

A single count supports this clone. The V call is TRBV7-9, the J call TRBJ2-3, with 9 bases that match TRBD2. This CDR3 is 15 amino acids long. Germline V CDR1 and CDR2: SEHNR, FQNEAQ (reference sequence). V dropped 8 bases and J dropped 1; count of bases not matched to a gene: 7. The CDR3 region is CASLNSGGRTDTQYF. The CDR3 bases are TGTGCCAGCCTAAATAGCGGGGGACGCACAGATACGCAGTATTTT.

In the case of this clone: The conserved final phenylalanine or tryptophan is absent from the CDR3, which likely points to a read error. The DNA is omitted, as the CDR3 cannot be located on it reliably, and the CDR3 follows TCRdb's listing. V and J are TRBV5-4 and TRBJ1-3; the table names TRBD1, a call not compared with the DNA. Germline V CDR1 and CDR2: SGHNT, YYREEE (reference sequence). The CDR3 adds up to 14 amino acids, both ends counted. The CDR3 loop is CASSLDRGHPWTSS.

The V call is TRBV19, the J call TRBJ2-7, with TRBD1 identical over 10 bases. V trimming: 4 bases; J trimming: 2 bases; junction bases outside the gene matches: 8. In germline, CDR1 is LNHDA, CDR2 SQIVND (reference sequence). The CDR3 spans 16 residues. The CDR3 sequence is CASSTGTGVGTYEQYF. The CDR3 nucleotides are TGTGCCAGTAGTACCGGGACAGGGGTGGGTACCTACGAGCAGTACTTC. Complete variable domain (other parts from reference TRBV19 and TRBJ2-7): DGGITQSPKYLFRKEGQNVTLSCEQNLNHDAMYWYRQDPGQGLRLIYYSQIVNDFQKGDIAEGYSVSREKKESFPLTVTSAQKNPTAFYLCASSTGTGVGTYEQYFGPGTRLTVT.

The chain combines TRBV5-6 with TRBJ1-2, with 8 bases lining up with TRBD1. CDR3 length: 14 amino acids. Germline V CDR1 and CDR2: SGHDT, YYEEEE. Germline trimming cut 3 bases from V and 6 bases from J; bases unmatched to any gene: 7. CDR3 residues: CASSYPQGANGYTF. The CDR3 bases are TGTGCCAGCAGCTACCCCCAGGGGGCGAATGGCTACACCTTC.

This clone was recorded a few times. In DNA, the CDR3 is TGTGCCAGCAGTGAACTAGGGGGCAACCAAGAGACCCAGTACTTC. Encoded protein: CASSELGGNQETQYF. The chain combines TRBV6-1 with TRBJ2-5, with 7 nucleotides matching TRBD1. The CDR3 runs to 15 residues. Unmatched junction bases numbered 3, after V lost 2 bases and J lost 0 bases. Germline CDR1 and CDR2: MNHNS and SASEGT.

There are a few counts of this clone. For the CDR3, the DNA is TGTGCCAGCACCATACCAGGGCAGCCGAGTGCTTTCTTT. Its protein product is CASTIPGQPSAFF. V and J are TRBV7-2 and TRBJ1-1, with D possibly being TRBD1 (5 bases). V gave up 7 bases and J gave up 11 bases, with 20 bases separating them. The CDR3 contains 13 residues. Germline assignment: CDR1 SGHTA and CDR2 FQGNSA.

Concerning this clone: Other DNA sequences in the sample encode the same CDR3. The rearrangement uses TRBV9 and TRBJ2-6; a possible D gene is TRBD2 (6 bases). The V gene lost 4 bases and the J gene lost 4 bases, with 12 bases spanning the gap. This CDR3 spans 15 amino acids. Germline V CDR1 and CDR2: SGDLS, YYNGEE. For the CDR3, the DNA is TGTGCCAGCAGCCCAGGGACTTTAGGGGCCAACGTCCTGACTTTC. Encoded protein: CASSPGTLGANVLTF.

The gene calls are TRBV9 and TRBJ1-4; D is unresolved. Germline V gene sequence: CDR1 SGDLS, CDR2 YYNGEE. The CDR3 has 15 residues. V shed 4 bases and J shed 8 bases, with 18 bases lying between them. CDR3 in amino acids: CASSSGDAVEEKLFF. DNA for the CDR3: TGTGCCAGCAGCTCCGGCGATGCCGTTGAGGAAAAACTGTTTTTT.

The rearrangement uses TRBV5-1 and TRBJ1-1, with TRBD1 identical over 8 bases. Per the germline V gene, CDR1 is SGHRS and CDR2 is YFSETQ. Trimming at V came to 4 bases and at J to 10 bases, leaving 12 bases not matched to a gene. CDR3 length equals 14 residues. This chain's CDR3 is CASSPLTGAGGAFF. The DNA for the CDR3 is TGCGCCAGCAGCCCCCTGACAGGGGCGGGCGGAGCTTTCTTT.